Detailed here is one T cell receptor (beta chain). Its antigen is undetermined. TCRdb's copy holds only in-frame clones and misses some; the assay was immunoSEQ multiplex PCR. The sample records about 66,000 clones, around 90% being singletons. This record comes from a study of Tregs in tolerant kidney transplant recipients. Study results and limitations: Changing PCR primers prevented nucleotide comparison between some patients' samples. Tregs expanded with activated donor B cells seemed most donor-specific. Biological reproducibility was not directly addressed in this study.

The ends were cut back, 1 base at V and 0 bases at J, with 10 bases in the middle. The CDR3 is 15 residues long. Germline V gene lookup returns CDR1 LGHNA and CDR2 YSLEER. Unstimulated Tregs (CD4+CD25+CD127-) and CD4+CD25- non-Tregs were sorted from PBMCs. The source of this sequence is a human donor who received a combined kidney and bone marrow transplant. The source material was CD8+ T cells from blood, sampled before the transplant. This chain connects TRBV4-3 to TRBJ2-7; the D gene is possibly TRBD1 (6 bases). CDR3 region: CASSQGTGYSYEQYF. As DNA, the CDR3 is TGCGCCAGCAGCCAAGGTACAGGGTACTCCTACGAGCAGTACTTC.